Below, 22 T cell receptor beta chains from the same sample are listed, as sequenced in a study of cytomegalovirus exposure and HLA in healthy donors (dated by TCRdb to the late 2010s). Library preparation used the immunoSEQ multiplex PCR assay. The multiplex PCR relied on a mix of 60 forward primers for TCR Vbeta segments and 13 reverse primers for TCR Jbeta segments. As stored in TCRdb, this immuneACCESS dataset retains in-frame rearrangements with V and J assigned. A fraction of the clones does not appear; measured against another copy, unresolved V genes explain less than half of the discrepancy, and the remainder lacks a known reason. This sample lists around 91,000 clones; about 68% were detected once. 2% to 2.5% of the sample belongs to the ten largest clones. The sample comprised PBMCs. The receptors derive from a human donor in good health.

This chain connects TRBV4-3 to TRBJ2-3; TRBD1 matches at 8 bases. Losses at the gene ends were 3 bases for V and 2 bases for J; bases not matched to a gene: 7. Germline CDR1 is LGHNA and CDR2 is YSLEER. CDR3 length: 16 amino acids. CDR3 residues: CASSHTRGLDTDTQYF. In DNA, the CDR3 is TGCGCCAGCAGCCATACCAGGGGGCTCGACACAGATACGCAGTATTTT.

This chain uses TRBV2 with TRBJ2-1; D ambiguous. The CDR3 spans 13 residues. Trimming stripped 2 bases from V and 7 bases from J, with 9 bases between. Germline CDR1 SNHLY, CDR2 FYNNEI. The CDR3 DNA reads as TGTGCCAGCAGTGAAAGGCAGAGGAATGAGCAGTTCTTC. Protein: CASSERQRNEQFF. The variable domain in full, completed from reference TRBV2 and TRBJ2-1, reads EPEVTQTPSHQVTQMGQEVILRCVPISNHLYFYWYRQILGQKVEFLVSFYNNEISEKSEIFDDQFSVERPDGSNFTLKIRSTKLEDSAMYFCASSERQRNEQFFGPGTRLTVL.

About this clone: Compared with germline, one end of the junction differs, possibly owing to a read error. Within the sample, other DNA sequences also encode this same CDR3. The chain combines TRBV6-1 with TRBJ1-1; 11 bases are shared with TRBD1. The CDR3 sequence is 14 residues long. Germline CDR1 and CDR2: MNHNS and SASEGT. This CDR3 is CASSLGTGGTEAFF. DNA for the CDR3: TGTGCCAGCAGCCTCGGGACAGGGGGGACTGAAGCCTTCTTT.

The V gene is TRBV4-3, the J gene TRBJ1-1, with a tentative D call TRBD1 (5 bases). CDR1 and CDR2 (germline): LGHNA, YSLEER. This CDR3 comprises 15 residues. V was pared by 0 bases and J by 3 bases, with 11 bases between. The chain's CDR3 is CASSQDWGRYTEAFF. In DNA form, the CDR3 reads TGCGCCAGCAGCCAAGATTGGGGCAGGTACACTGAAGCTTTCTTT.

For the CDR3, the DNA is TGTGCCAGCCTCGGGTATAGGTTACACTATGGCTACACCTTC. It encodes CASLGYRLHYGYTF. The chain is built from TRBV5-8 and TRBJ1-2; D is ambiguous. Germline CDR1 and CDR2: SGHTS and YDEGEE. The CDR3 sequence is 14 residues long. Trimming took 7 bases from V and 3 from J, leaving 16 bases between them.

The V call is TRBV5-1, the J call TRBJ1-2; D might be TRBD1 (6 bases). V was pared by 4 bases and J by 4 bases, with 17 bases between. The CDR3 extends over 15 amino acids. Germline loops: CDR1 SGHRS, CDR2 YFSETQ. CDR3: CASSTGQFTSYGYTF. The DNA of the CDR3 is TGCGCCAGCAGCACCGGACAGTTCACCTCCTATGGCTACACCTTC.

The genes are TRBV6-5 and TRBJ1-3, with unresolved D. Trimming shortened V by 5 bases and J by 5 bases, and 7 bases separated the two germline ends. Germline CDR1 reads MNHEY; CDR2 reads SVGAGI. CDR3 length equals 12 residues. As DNA, the CDR3 is TGTGCCAGCAGTACGGGAAGAAACACCATATATTTT. It is translated as CASSTGRNTIYF.

The chain couples TRBV10-3 to TRBJ1-6; 9 bases line up with TRBD1. CDR3 length: 13 residues. With V trimmed by 9 bases and J by 8 bases, 5 bases remained unmatched. The germline gives CDR1 ENHRY, CDR2 SYGVKD. In nucleotides, the CDR3 is TGTGCCATAGGACAGGGGAATGATTCACCCCTCCACTTT. It encodes CAIGQGNDSPLHF.

This chain joins TRBV7-3 and TRBJ1-2; no definite D call. CDR3 length: 14 residues. V was shortened by 2 bases and J by 8 bases, with 15 bases between the two germline ends. Looked up from germline, CDR1 is SGHTA and CDR2 is FQGTGA. The CDR3 loop reads CASSLLAESGGYTF. The CDR3 bases are TGTGCCAGCAGCTTATTGGCGGAGAGTGGCGGCTACACCTTC.

The chain has TRBV6-5 and TRBJ2-7; possibly TRBD1 for D (6 bases). The V and J ends lost 0 bases and 2 bases respectively, with 11 bases between them. CDR3 size: 15 residues. Per germline, CDR1 MNHEY and CDR2 SVGAGI. The CDR3 sequence: CASSYSFGQPYEQYF. The CDR3, as DNA: TGTGCCAGCAGTTACTCGTTCGGACAGCCCTACGAGCAGTACTTC.

The V and J genes are TRBV30 and TRBJ2-7; a possible D gene is TRBD1 (7 bases). V was pared by 1 base and J by 4 bases, with 17 bases between. Germline V lookup: CDR1 GTSNPN, CDR2 SVGIG (reference sequence). CDR3 length: 15 amino acids. The CDR3: CAWSGRRDSMYEQYF. DNA of the CDR3: TGTGCCTGGAGTGGTAGGCGGGACAGTATGTACGAGCAGTACTTC.

The rearrangement links TRBV7-9 to TRBJ2-7, with 10 bases aligning to TRBD2. Germline CDR1 and CDR2: SEHNR and FQNEAQ (reference sequence). The V segment lost 2 bases and the J segment 3 bases; nucleotides outside the gene matches: 7. There are 16 residues in the CDR3. The CDR3 DNA reads TGTGCCAGCAGCTTAACCGTACTAGCGGGGCACTACGAGCAGTACTTC. Its translation: CASSLTVLAGHYEQYF.

This clone was observed once. The V and J genes are TRBV5-4 and TRBJ2-7; TRBD2 is a possible D gene (5 bases). Germline CDR1 is SGHNT and CDR2 is YYREEE (reference sequence). There are 14 residues in the CDR3. Trimming took off 5 bases at V and 5 bases at J, with 17 bases between the two ends. CDR3 coding DNA: TGTGCCAGCAGTCGACTATCTTTTAGCGACGAGCAGTACTTC. Encoded protein: CASSRLSFSDEQYF.

The chain links TRBV5-1 to TRBJ2-1, with 12 bases matching TRBD2. V lost 1 base and J lost 2; bases outside the gene matches: 7. Looked up from germline, CDR1 is SGHRS and CDR2 is YFSETQ. The length of the CDR3 is 18 residues. In DNA, the CDR3 is TGCGCCAGCAGCTTGACACTAGCGGGGGGTCGAACCTACAATGAGCAGTTCTTC. Protein: CASSLTLAGGRTYNEQFF.

This sequence joins TRBV2 and TRBJ2-7, with 11 bases fitting TRBD1. The junction had 0 bases not matched to a gene; V was cut back by 3 bases and J by 2 bases. CDR1 is SNHLY and CDR2 is FYNNEI in the germline V gene. CDR3 size: 14 residues. In nucleotides, the CDR3 is TGTGCCAGCAGTGAGGACAGGGGGCCCTACGAGCAGTACTTC. Amino acid sequence: CASSEDRGPYEQYF.

The V and J genes are TRBV7-8 and TRBJ1-5; D might be TRBD1 (6 bases). This CDR3 comprises 14 residues. V lost 1 base, J lost 3 bases, and 7 bases lay in between. CDR1 and CDR2 from the germline V gene are SGHVS and FQNEAQ. Written as DNA, the CDR3 is TGTGCCAGCAGCTTAGACAGGGCCAATCAGCCCCAGCATTTT. The encoded protein is CASSLDRANQPQHF. The complete variable domain, with remaining parts taken from reference TRBV7-8 and TRBJ1-5, reads GAGVSQSPRYKVAKRGQDVALRCDPISGHVSLFWYQQALGQGPEFLTYFQNEAQLDKSGLPSDRFFAERPEGSVSTLKIQRTQQEDSAVYLCASSLDRANQPQHFGDGTRLSIL.

The chain is built from TRBV7-7 and TRBJ2-5; 8 nucleotides match TRBD1. J was trimmed by 5 bases and V by 5 bases; bases with no gene match: 10. This CDR3 comprises 15 residues. Germline V gives CDR1 SSHAT, CDR2 FNYEAQ (reference sequence). The CDR3 bases are TGTGCCAGCAGCCCCCGGACAGGGTCGGGGGAGACCCAGTACTTC. Protein product: CASSPRTGSGETQYF.

This clone was seen a few times. V gene TRBV4-2 combines with J gene TRBJ2-7; TRBD2 aligns across 7 bases. There are 14 residues in the CDR3. V lost 1 base, J lost 4 bases, and 4 bases stayed unmatched. The germline V gene encodes CDR1 LGHNA and CDR2 YNFKEQ. CDR3 in amino acids: CASSQGGGAYEQYF. CDR3 DNA sequence: TGTGCCAGCAGCCAAGGCGGGGGTGCGTACGAGCAGTACTTC.

The chain combines TRBV5-4 with TRBJ2-7; TRBD2 agrees at 8 bases. V lost 3 bases to trimming and J lost 4 bases; unmatched junction nucleotides: 9. This CDR3 has 15 amino acids. Germline V gene data show CDR1 as SGHNT and CDR2 as YYREEE (reference sequence). CDR3 in amino acids: CASSSAGEMTYEQYF. CDR3 nucleotides: TGTGCCAGCAGCTCAGCGGGGGAGATGACTTACGAGCAGTACTTC.

The rearrangement joins TRBV5-1 to TRBJ1-2, with 7 nucleotides matching TRBD1. V lost 0 bases and J lost 7; bases outside the gene matches: 6. The length of the CDR3 is 14 residues. In germline, CDR1 is SGHRS, CDR2 YFSETQ. CDR3 nucleotide sequence: TGCGCCAGCAGCTTGGGACAGGGAAGCTCTGGCTACACCTTC. This translates into CASSLGQGSSGYTF.

The gene calls are TRBV5-4 and TRBJ2-5; D is unclear. With 2 bases removed from V and 5 bases from J, the gap between germline ends came to 13 bases. This CDR3 comprises 14 residues. Germline CDR1 SGHNT, CDR2 YYREEE (reference sequence). The CDR3 sequence: CASSLAGSGETQYF. The CDR3 DNA sequence: TGTGCCAGCAGCTTAGCAGGAAGTGGGGAGACCCAGTACTTC.

This chain connects TRBV6-1 to TRBJ1-1, with TRBD1 identical over 9 bases. In germline, CDR1 is MNHNS, CDR2 SASEGT. Unmatched junction bases numbered 19, after V lost 4 bases and J lost 4 bases. The CDR3 loop spans 19 amino acids. The CDR3 sequence is CASSVRTGARWGFATEAFF. CDR3 nucleotides: TGTGCCAGCAGTGTTAGGACAGGGGCGCGCTGGGGATTCGCCACTGAAGCTTTCTTT.